This TCR beta chain was documented in a study of T cell repertoires in cytomegalovirus infection. For the study at large: Recently identified HLA-C-restricted CMV epitopes were used, and well-studied HLA-B-restricted CMV epitopes were used as well.

The CDR3 runs 15 residues. Germline CDR1 LGHNA, CDR2 YNFKEQ. The V gene lost 1 base and the J gene lost 2 bases, with 9 bases spanning the gap. TCRdb redid the calling of the reads with MiXCR, one entry per CDR3 protein. The sample has some 920,000 distinct CDR3 sequences, 30% to 40% seen once. In the case of this clonotype: The target antigen is unknown.

This material consisted of cultured CD8+ T cells from PBMCs, taken from culture after CMV antigen stimulation. The chain links TRBV4-2 to TRBJ1-5; weak D call: TRBD1 (6 bases). This clonotype was sampled from a human donor in good health (CMV status not recorded). Some clones in this sample may be carry-over from other donors' samples. In DNA form, the CDR3 reads TGTGCCAGCAGCCAAGTGGAGGGGGGCAATCAGCCCCAGCATTTT. This gives the protein CASSQVEGGNQPQHF.